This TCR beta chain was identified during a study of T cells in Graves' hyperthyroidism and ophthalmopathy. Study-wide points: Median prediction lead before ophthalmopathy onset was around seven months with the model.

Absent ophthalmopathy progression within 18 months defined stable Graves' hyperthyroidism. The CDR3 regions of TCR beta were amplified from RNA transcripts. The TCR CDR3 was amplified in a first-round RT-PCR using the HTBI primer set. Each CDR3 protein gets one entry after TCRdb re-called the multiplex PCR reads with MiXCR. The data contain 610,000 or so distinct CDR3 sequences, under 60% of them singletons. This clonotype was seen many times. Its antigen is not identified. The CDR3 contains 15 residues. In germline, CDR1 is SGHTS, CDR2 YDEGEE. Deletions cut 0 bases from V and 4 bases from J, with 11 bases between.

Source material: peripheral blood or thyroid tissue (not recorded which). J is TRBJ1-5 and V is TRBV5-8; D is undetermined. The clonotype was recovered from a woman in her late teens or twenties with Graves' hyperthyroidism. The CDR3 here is CASSLDPGGNQPQHF. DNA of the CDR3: TGTGCCAGCAGCTTGGATCCGGGAGGTAATCAGCCCCAGCATTTT.